This TCR beta chain comes out of a study of identical twins. Whole-study findings and limits: Memory repertoires lacked the insertion deficit that abundant cord blood beta clonotypes showed. Excess sharing by twins proved weaker in beta out-of-frame sequences.

The CDR3 is 14 residues long. V gave up 8 bases and J gave up 5 bases; unmatched junction bases: 5. CDR1 is DFQATT and CDR2 is SNEGSKA in the germline V gene (reference sequence). A remark on this clonotype: The antigen is not known.

TCRdb processed the 5' RACE reads anew with MiXCR; each CDR3 protein has one entry. There are 500,000 or so distinct CDR3 sequences in the sample; around an eighth occur only once, and approximately 1% lies in the top ten. The sample was also linked to a second study, of yellow fever vaccine responses in identical twins.

The rearrangement uses TRBV20-1 and TRBJ2-1, with 14 bases fitting TRBD2. Sequencing was done on a sample of CD4+ T cells sorted from blood. The clonotype comes from a woman aged 18-29 years in good health. CDR3 sequence: CSTLGLAGDNEQFF. The CDR3 coding sequence is TGCAGTACCCTGGGACTAGCGGGGGACAATGAGCAGTTCTTC.